This entry describes one T cell receptor (beta chain). At one of its ends the junction is not consistent with the germline gene, which may arise from a read error. The sample is drawn from a study of shared T cell receptors in the human thymus. The germline V gene has CDR1 SGHAT and CDR2 FQNNGV. This CDR3 has 15 amino acids. Some clones are missing from TCRdb's copy, which holds only in-frame ones; the method was immunoSEQ multiplex PCR. This sample has hundreds of thousands of clones, with roughly 90% found just once. The same data also contributed to another study, on human thymus T cells.

The receptor comes from a boy under two years old with a congenital heart defect. This chain joins TRBV11-2 and TRBJ2-7, with 9 nucleotides matching TRBD2. Material: thymocytes. The CDR3 loop is CASSSRREGSNEQYF. For the CDR3, the DNA is TGTGCCAGCAGCTCCCGGCGGGAGGGCTCCAACGAGCAGTACTTC.